The 3 T cell receptor beta chains below were found in one sample sequenced in a study of T-cell reconstitution after alpha-beta-depleted transplantation in children. Unique molecular identifiers were incorporated into the prepared TCRbeta library. Each CDR3 protein gets one entry after TCRdb re-called the PCR reads with MiXCR. The table includes around 230,000 distinct CDR3 sequences, more than 15% detected once. Material: PBMCs, mostly from graft donor cells, obtained 360 days after TCRalphabeta/CD19-depleted stem cell transplant. These receptors originate from a male patient under 10 years old who had a stem cell transplant for acute lymphoblastic leukemia, so the T cells may come from the graft donor.

This clonotype was observed a few times. This sequence joins TRBV29-1 and TRBJ2-5; the D is unclear. Germline V lookup: CDR1 SQVTM, CDR2 ANQGSEA. The CDR3 extends over 12 amino acids. Between the trimmed V and J ends, which lost 4 bases and 7 bases, there was a span of 13 bases. CDR3 protein: CSVVGPSGTQYF. The CDR3 region has the DNA TGCAGCGTTGTAGGCCCTTCGGGGACCCAGTACTTC.

About this clonotype itself: An end of the junction does not agree with germline; a read error may underlie this. The chain is built from TRBV18 and TRBJ1-1, with a possible D match to TRBD1 (6 bases). CDR1 and CDR2 (germline): KGHSH, LQKENI. CDR3 size: 12 residues. The CDR3 protein is CASSPQGPEAFF. The CDR3 DNA reads TGTGCCAGCTCGCCACAGGGACCTGAAGCTTTCTTT.

This clonotype was observed a few times. CDR3 bases: TGTGCCAGCAAGTCGGGGGGTGGAGAGACCCAGTACTTC. Translation gives CASKSGGGETQYF. The genes are TRBV28 and TRBJ2-5; 7 bases align to TRBD2. The CDR3 extends over 13 amino acids. V gave up 7 bases and J gave up 4 bases; unmatched junction bases: 6. From germline, CDR1 is MDHEN and CDR2 SYDVKM.